The following is a TCR beta chain sequence with its context. Its cognate antigen has yet to be identified. There are no base qualities to consult, and no much larger clone falls within one base. TCRbeta CDR3 regions were amplified from genomic DNA by means of the immunoSEQ Assay, a bias-controlled multiplex PCR. On the authors' methods: Nucleated cell counts per sample were estimated from amplification of reference gene primers within the assay. Sequence reads were collapsed and filtered to measure the absolute abundance of every unique TCRbeta CDR3 rearrangement. Productive Simpson clonality was computed per sample as the square root of Simpson's diversity index over productive rearrangements. Here the immuneACCESS table is served through TCRdb, limited to in-frame sequences with V and J called. Missing clones are a known gap in these copies; in checked studies unresolved V genes cover under half, and the rest lacks a known reason. The DNA was the basis for D and trimming; V, J and clone size are from that table. This sample comprises tens of thousands of clones, 75% to 85% of them detected only once. The ten largest clones take up more than 6.5% of the sample.

The CDR3 holds 15 amino acids from the cysteine to the phenylalanine. The entry retains the CDR3 DNA only, 45 bases that are in frame from base 1. V and J are truncated by 0 bases and 7 bases respectively, leaving an intervening sequence of 15 bases. The germline V gene yields LGHNA for CDR1 and YSLEER for CDR2. The data are from a study of blood T cell repertoires in COVID-19 (dated by TCRdb to between 2020 and 2021). Looking at the study overall: Samples from collaborators originated in the United States, Italy and Spain and spanned both the acute and convalescent phases of COVID-19. Where available, HLA class I and class II types were taken from metadata supplied by the sample provider and were not determined by assay-based typing. A freely available public database, intended as a resource for researchers studying the immune response to SARS-CoV-2, is where the repertoires were released. Subjects who had been exposed to COVID-19, were actively infected with it, or had recovered from it provided the deeply sampled blood TCRbeta repertoires that made up the dataset. The prospective study material was composed of cDNA or gDNA derived from T cells, B-cell-depleted T cells, or PBMCs. Samples were obtained from the ongoing ImmuneRACE study (first 160 participants) and from 1,254 subjects provided by 6 global collaborators. The sample metadata nearly always contained a de-identified subject ID, COVID-19 status, age in years and sex. Results and caveats for the whole study, not just this receptor: Clinical and demographic metadata were provided uncurated, with the amount varying by source and participant.

Collaborating institutions collected whole blood in K2EDTA tubes following their own protocols. For TCRbeta analysis, collaborator samples were shipped as frozen whole blood, as isolated PBMCs, or as DNA extracted from either sample type. The origin of this receptor is a human donor in a cohort sampled during active COVID-19. The sample consisted of peripheral blood. In this chain, TRBV4-3 is recombined with TRBJ1-2; possibly the D gene is TRBD1, per 5 matching bases. The nucleotide sequence reads TGCGCCAGCAGCCAAGATGACAGTATCTGGGGTGGCTACACCTTC. Translated, this is CASSQDDSIWGGYTF.